This TCR beta chain was sequenced during a study of cytomegalovirus exposure and HLA in healthy donors. The germline V gene has CDR1 MDHEN and CDR2 SYDVKM. V was pared by 8 bases and J by 1 base, with 9 bases between. The CDR3 runs 13 residues. Data came from immunoSEQ multiplex PCR; TCRdb stores just in-frame clones and leaves some out. The sample carries tens of thousands of clones, 84% recorded once. Study-level findings and limits: The classifier was said to identify cytomegalovirus status with high specificity and sensitivity.

This clone has a handful of counts. Its antigen remains unidentified. This CDR3 is also generated by other DNA sequences in the sample. The chain carries TRBV28 and TRBJ1-5; D perhaps matches TRBD1 (5 bases). This receptor was taken from a woman aged 18-35 years in good health and CMV-seropositive. The sequenced sample consisted of PBMCs. CDR3 sequence: CASRGASNQPQHF. CDR3 sequence (DNA): TGTGCCAGCCGCGGGGCGAGCAATCAGCCCCAGCATTTT.